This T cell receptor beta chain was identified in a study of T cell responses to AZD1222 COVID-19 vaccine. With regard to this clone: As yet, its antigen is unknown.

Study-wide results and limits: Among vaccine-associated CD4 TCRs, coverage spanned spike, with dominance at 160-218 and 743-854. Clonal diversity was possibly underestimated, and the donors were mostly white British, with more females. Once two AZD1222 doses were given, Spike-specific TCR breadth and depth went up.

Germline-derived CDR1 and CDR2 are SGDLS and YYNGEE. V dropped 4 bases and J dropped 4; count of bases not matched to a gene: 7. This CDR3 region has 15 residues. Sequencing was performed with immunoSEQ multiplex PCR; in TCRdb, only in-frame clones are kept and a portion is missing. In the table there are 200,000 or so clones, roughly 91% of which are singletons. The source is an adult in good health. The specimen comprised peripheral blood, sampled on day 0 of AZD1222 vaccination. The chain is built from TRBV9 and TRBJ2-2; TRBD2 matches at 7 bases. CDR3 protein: CASSLGGDSTGELFF. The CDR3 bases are TGTGCCAGCAGCTTGGGAGGGGACTCCACCGGGGAGCTGTTTTTT.